This paragraph covers one T cell receptor beta chain sequence. The source of the sample is a study of OX40 agonist ivuxolimab in advanced cancers. Study details: Patients took ivuxolimab, an agonistic anti-OX40 (CD134) antibody. Therapy given before enrollment (anti-PD-1, anti-PD-L1 or anti-CTLA-4) was allowed, and 30% to 50% had some. Patients treated during dose escalation were battling hepatocellular carcinoma, melanoma, renal cell or head and neck cancer.

The assay was immunoSEQ multiplex PCR, and TCRdb's table has in-frame clones only and misses some. Seen here are under 90,000 clones, more than 75% observed once, and the top ten hold more than 0.75%. V was clipped by 0 bases and J by 7 bases, with 12 bases between them. The CDR3 is 14 amino acids. CDR1 and CDR2 (germline): KGHSH, LQKENI. The sequenced sample was CD4+ or CD8+ T cells sorted from blood, obtained in a trial of the OX40 agonist ivuxolimab. V is TRBV18 and J is TRBJ1-2; possibly TRBD1 for D (6 bases). This receptor was obtained from an adult with an advanced solid tumor such as melanoma, head and neck, liver or kidney cancer. This CDR3 reads CASSPPVQGGGYTF. CDR3 nucleotide sequence: TGTGCCAGCTCACCACCGGTACAGGGTGGTGGCTACACCTTC.